One T cell receptor (beta chain) is described in this entry. Antigen unknown. Some clones are missing from TCRdb's copy, which holds only in-frame ones; the method was immunoSEQ multiplex PCR. The table lists about 110,000 clones, nearly 90% of them singletons. This specimen belongs to a study of T cell responses to AZD1222 COVID-19 vaccine. After removal of 5 bases from V and 2 bases from J, the junction contained 2 bases not matched to a gene. The CDR3 runs 13 residues. Germline V gene sequence: CDR1 LNHDA, CDR2 SQIVND (reference sequence). The study, taken as a whole, reports: Per reports, nearly half of all spike-specific TCRs target regions that are unmutated in variants.

The TCR sequence derives from an adult who received the AZD1222 COVID-19 vaccine. The rearrangement links TRBV19 to TRBJ1-2; 7 nucleotides align to TRBD1. The material was peripheral blood, obtained 28 days after the second AZD1222 dose. CDR3 region: CASSETGNYGYTF. CDR3 coding DNA: TGTGCCAGTAGTGAGACAGGGAACTATGGCTACACCTTC.